The 26 T cell receptor beta chains reported below all come from one sample, sequenced in a study of patients and donors after allogeneic stem cell transplantation. Each CDR3 protein gets one entry after TCRdb re-called the RT-PCR reads with MiXCR. The table records some 960,000 distinct CDR3 sequences, around 17% of them present only once. The source material was blood, either unsorted or a sorted T cell fraction (not recorded which). Source of these receptors: a human donor who was either an allogeneic HSCT recipient or a stem cell or donor lymphocyte infusion donor (not recorded which). It is not recorded whose cells these are; they may come from a transplant donor.

This clonotype was seen a few times. The chain employs TRBV11-2 and TRBJ2-5, with 9 bases that match TRBD2. The trim removed 7 bases at V and 2 bases at J, leaving 11 bases unmatched. This CDR3 region has 16 residues. Germline V gene lookup returns CDR1 SGHAT and CDR2 FQNNGV. CDR3 DNA sequence: TGTGCCAGCATCTACAGCGGGAGGTGGGCTCAAGAGACCCAGTACTTC. This sequence encodes CASIYSGRWAQETQYF.

This chain joins TRBV20-1 and TRBJ2-2; TRBD2 is a possible D gene (5 bases). This CDR3 region has 15 residues. The germline V and J ends were trimmed by 0 bases and 5 bases, with 13 bases remaining between them. The germline gives CDR1 DFQATT, CDR2 SNEGSKA (reference sequence). As DNA, the CDR3 is TGCAGTGCTAGAGAAACCGGGATTTTAACCGGGGAGCTGTTTTTT. Translation: CSARETGILTGELFF.

CDR3 region: CSAREGTGGRGQPQHF. CDR3 DNA sequence: TGCAGTGCTAGAGAGGGGACAGGGGGAAGGGGGCAGCCCCAGCATTTT. The genes are TRBV20-1 and TRBJ1-5, with 11 bases lining up with TRBD1. J lost 7 bases, V lost 0 bases, and 8 bases had no gene match. Germline V lookup: CDR1 DFQATT, CDR2 SNEGSKA (reference sequence). This CDR3 is built from 16 residues.

This clonotype was recorded at least ten times. The V gene is TRBV11-3, the J gene TRBJ2-3; D perhaps matches TRBD2 (7 bases). The CDR3 runs to 15 residues. Trimming stripped 6 bases from V and 1 base from J, with 14 bases between. Germline CDR1 is SGHNT and CDR2 is YENEEA. This CDR3 reads CASSLGGLGTDTQYF. The CDR3 DNA follows: TGTGCCAGCAGTTTGGGGGGGCTCGGCACAGATACGCAGTATTTT.

This chain joins TRBV10-3 and TRBJ2-7; 9 positions match TRBD2. The CDR3 has 18 amino acids. CDR1 and CDR2 (germline): ENHRY, SYGVKD. With V trimmed by 3 bases and J by 7 bases, 19 bases remained unmatched. The CDR3 coding sequence is TGTGCCATCAGTGACTCCCCTAGCGGGAATTTTCAGGGGTGGGAGCAGTACTTC. This sequence encodes CAISDSPSGNFQGWEQYF.

The chain joins TRBV20-1 to TRBJ2-1; D is undetermined. Germline-derived CDR1 and CDR2 are DFQATT and SNEGSKA (reference sequence). The CDR3 length is 13 residues. V was pared by 5 bases and J by 2 bases, with 10 bases between. CDR3 amino acids: CSALYSPYNEQFF. The CDR3 DNA sequence: TGCAGTGCTCTCTACAGCCCCTACAATGAGCAGTTCTTC.

The genes are TRBV27 and TRBJ2-7; D not resolved. V was shortened by 2 bases and J by 0 bases, with 8 bases between the two germline ends. The CDR3 runs to 14 residues. Germline V gene lookup returns CDR1 MNHEY and CDR2 SMNVEV (reference sequence). In DNA, the CDR3 is TGTGCCAGCAGTTTAGAGGCGAGCTCCTACGAGCAGTACTTC. Translating it yields CASSLEASSYEQYF.

This clonotype has just a few counts. This chain uses TRBV7-6 with TRBJ2-3; D is uncertain. The CDR3 spans 13 residues. Trimming took off 5 bases at V and 6 bases at J, with 12 bases between the two ends. Germline V gives CDR1 SGHVS, CDR2 FNYEAQ. CDR3 protein: CASSQRLGDTQYF. The CDR3 coding sequence is TGTGCCAGCAGCCAGAGACTCGGGGATACGCAGTATTTT.

This clonotype has more than one count but fewer than ten. The chain carries TRBV10-3 and TRBJ1-2; 9 nucleotides align to TRBD1. Trimming cost V 6 bases and J 7 bases; bases outside gene matches: 9. The germline V gene has CDR1 ENHRY and CDR2 SYGVKD. The CDR3 is 14 amino acids. The CDR3 sequence: CAIRGSGQGLGYTF. Written as DNA, the CDR3 is TGTGCCATCAGAGGGTCGGGACAGGGTCTTGGCTACACCTTC.

This clonotype occurred a few times. J is TRBJ2-1 and V is TRBV20-1; TRBD2 matches 14 bases. The germline gives CDR1 DFQATT, CDR2 SNEGSKA (reference sequence). V dropped 5 bases and J dropped 4; count of bases not matched to a gene: 4. CDR3 length: 15 residues. The CDR3 sequence: CSAPRTSGRYNEQFF. The DNA for the CDR3 is TGCAGTGCTCCGCGGACTAGCGGGAGGTACAATGAGCAGTTCTTC.

This clonotype occurred a few times. The V call is TRBV29-1, the J call TRBJ2-1; 8 bases map to TRBD2. The CDR3 loop spans 14 amino acids. With V trimmed by 4 bases and J by 3 bases, 5 bases remained unmatched. CDR1 and CDR2 from the germline V gene are SQVTM and ANQGSEA. The CDR3 region is CSVGGRGGYNEQFF. For the CDR3, the DNA is TGCAGCGTTGGGGGCCGGGGGGGCTACAATGAGCAGTTCTTC.

The V and J genes are TRBV6-1 and TRBJ2-7, with D possibly being TRBD2 (6 bases). Germline CDR1 reads MNHNS; CDR2 reads SASEGT. Trimming stripped 0 bases from V and 0 bases from J, with 12 bases between. The CDR3 length is 16 residues. In DNA, the CDR3 is TGTGCCAGCAGTGAAGCGCCGGAGGGAATCTCCTACGAGCAGTACTTC. The encoded protein is CASSEAPEGISYEQYF.

The sample holds one count of this clonotype. The genes are TRBV7-2 and TRBJ1-2, with a tentative D call TRBD1 (6 bases). V was pared by 3 bases and J by 7 bases, with 12 bases between. The germline CDR1 and CDR2 sequences are SGHTA and FQGNSA. The CDR3 has 13 residues. In DNA, the CDR3 is TGTGCCAGCAGCTTCCCAGGGGCACTTGGCTACACCTTC. It codes for CASSFPGALGYTF.

This chain connects TRBV7-2 to TRBJ2-7; TRBD1 agrees at 8 bases. Germline V gene data show CDR1 as SGHTA and CDR2 as FQGNSA. The CDR3 is 15 amino acids. With V trimmed by 1 base and J by 7 bases, 9 bases remained unmatched. The CDR3 region has the DNA TGTGCCAGCAGCTTAGGGGGGACAGGCCGGAAGGAGCAGTACTTC. It codes for CASSLGGTGRKEQYF.

The V call is TRBV2, the J call TRBJ1-2, with 7 bases aligning to TRBD1. This CDR3 region has 13 residues. Germline V gene lookup returns CDR1 SNHLY and CDR2 FYNNEI. V was clipped by 5 bases and J by 8 bases; unmatched bases: 8. The CDR3 nucleotides are TGTGCCAGCAGTCCTCGGACAGGCCAGGGCTACACCTTC. Residues: CASSPRTGQGYTF.

This clonotype was observed a handful of times. The V call is TRBV5-1, the J call TRBJ2-7; TRBD1 agrees at 8 bases. The CDR3 has 16 amino acids. Germline V gives CDR1 SGHRS, CDR2 YFSETQ. J was trimmed by 5 bases and V by 1 base; bases with no gene match: 11. The CDR3 coding sequence is TGCGCCAGCAGCTTGAGTGACAGGACAGGGCCCCACGAGCAGTACTTC. This gives the protein CASSLSDRTGPHEQYF.

V is TRBV5-1 and J is TRBJ1-2; D perhaps matches TRBD1 (5 bases). CDR3 length: 15 residues. The germline V gene has CDR1 SGHRS and CDR2 YFSETQ. V lost 0 bases, J lost 4 bases, and 13 bases lay in between. The CDR3 region is CASSLVGDAGYGYTF. The CDR3 DNA follows: TGCGCCAGCAGCTTGGTTGGGGACGCGGGCTATGGCTACACCTTC.

V usage is TRBV12-3 or TRBV12-4 and J usage is TRBJ2-6; D gene uncertain. The CDR3 totals 15 residues. With 7 bases removed from V and 0 bases from J, the gap between germline ends came to 10 bases. This CDR3 is CASTVSISGANVLTF. In nucleotides, the CDR3 is TGTGCCAGCACCGTGAGCATCTCTGGGGCCAACGTCCTGACTTTC.

In DNA form, the CDR3 reads TGTGCCAGCAGCGTAGGGGACAGGGAAGCTTTCTTT. It translates to CASSVGDREAFF. The rearrangement uses TRBV9 and TRBJ1-1; 8 nucleotides agree with TRBD1. The V and J ends lost 0 bases and 8 bases, in that order; junction bases with no gene match: 0. CDR1 is SGDLS and CDR2 is YYNGEE in the germline V gene. The CDR3 contains 12 residues.

V gene TRBV6-5 combines with J gene TRBJ1-6; 10 nucleotides align to TRBD1. Germline-derived CDR1 and CDR2 are MNHEY and SVGAGI. This CDR3 spans 17 amino acids. The V and J ends lost 0 bases and 6 bases, in that order; junction bases with no gene match: 5. The CDR3 protein is CASSYSTGGMGNSPLHF. The DNA for the CDR3 is TGTGCCAGCAGTTACTCGACAGGGGGCATGGGTAATTCACCCCTCCACTTT.

This clonotype has a handful of counts. This CDR3 is CASSEWGSSGGTDTQYF. The CDR3 bases are TGTGCCAGCAGTGAATGGGGGTCTAGCGGGGGCACAGATACGCAGTATTTT. The rearrangement joins TRBV2 to TRBJ2-3; 9 bases are a match to TRBD2. CDR1 SNHLY and CDR2 FYNNEI come from the germline V gene. The CDR3 is 17 amino acids. Trimming cost V 2 bases and J 1 base; bases outside gene matches: 7. The variable domain in full, completed from reference TRBV2 and TRBJ2-3, reads EPEVTQTPSHQVTQMGQEVILRCVPISNHLYFYWYRQILGQKVEFLVSFYNNEISEKSEIFDDQFSVERPDGSNFTLKIRSTKLEDSAMYFCASSEWGSSGGTDTQYFGPGTRLTVL.

This clonotype was seen only a few times. The chain is built from TRBV6-5 and TRBJ2-7, with D perhaps matching TRBD2 (6 bases). This CDR3 has 14 residues. CDR1 is MNHEY, CDR2 SVGAGI, per germline. Between the trimmed V and J ends, which lost 3 bases and 2 bases, there was a span of 11 bases. The CDR3 DNA follows: TGTGCCAGCAGTTATGGGGGGAGAGCCTACGAGCAGTACTTC. It specifies CASSYGGRAYEQYF.

The chain has TRBV7-3 and TRBJ1-2, with 8 bases lining up with TRBD1. The CDR3 is made up of 13 amino acids. Germline values: CDR1 SGHTA, CDR2 FQGTGA. J gave up 4 bases and V 5 bases, and 3 bases lay outside the gene matches. Here the CDR3 reads CASSDGTGYGYTF. CDR3 bases: TGTGCCAGCAGCGACGGGACAGGCTATGGCTACACCTTC. The full variable domain, completed using reference TRBV7-3 and TRBJ1-2, is GAGVSQTPSNKVTEKGKYVELRCDPISGHTALYWYRQSLGQGPEFLIYFQGTGAADDSGLPNDRFFAVRPEGSVSTLKIQRTERGDSAVYLCASSDGTGYGYTFGSGTRLTVV.

Turning to this clonotype: Its ends do not fully match the called genes, so a read error is possible. The rearrangement links TRBV20-1 to TRBJ1-5, with D possibly matching TRBD1 (5 bases). The germline V gene has CDR1 DFQATT and CDR2 SNEGSKA (reference sequence). This CDR3 comprises 14 residues. The CDR3 here is CSGRSGWGNQPQHF. The CDR3 DNA follows: TGCAGTGGTAGATCAGGGTGGGGCAATCAGCCCCAGCATTTT.

The chain carries TRBV3-1 and TRBJ1-2, with D possibly being TRBD1 (6 bases). Germline assignment: CDR1 LGHDT and CDR2 YNNKEL (reference sequence). Trimming stripped 0 bases from V and 8 bases from J, with 13 bases between. The CDR3 contains 14 residues. Written as DNA, the CDR3 is TGTGCCAGCAGCCAAGACAACAGGGTAGAGGGCTACACCTTC. It is translated as CASSQDNRVEGYTF.

The chain couples TRBV30 to TRBJ2-1; no clear D gene. The V end was cut by 2 bases, the J end by 7 bases, with 3 bases between. CDR3 length: 10 amino acids. From germline, CDR1 is GTSNPN and CDR2 SVGIG (reference sequence). CDR3 nucleotide sequence: TGTGCCTGGAGTAAAAATGAGCAGTTCTTC. Translating gives CAWSKNEQFF.